This T cell receptor beta chain comes out of a study of cytomegalovirus exposure and HLA in healthy donors. Broader study findings: The study recorded 150 to 200 TCR beta chains that were cytomegalovirus-associated. On later analysis, the bulk of CMV-associated TCR beta chains appeared to be HLA-restricted. Presence/absence analyses assumed roughly uniform sequencing depth across donors, which may not hold.

A remark on this clone: Its antigen is as yet unknown.

The CDR3 extends over 14 amino acids. In germline, CDR1 is SGHRS, CDR2 YFSETQ. V was clipped by 5 bases and J by 6 bases, with 15 bases between them. The PCR ran on 60 Vbeta and 13 Jbeta primers. The protocol was immunoSEQ multiplex PCR, while the TCRdb copy is restricted to in-frame clones and leaves out a portion. The sample yields under 150,000 clones, approximately 80% seen once. The chain has TRBV5-1 and TRBJ2-1; TRBD2 is a possible D gene (6 bases). The clonotype comes from a man between 18 and 29 years old in good health and CMV-seronegative. The sequenced material came from PBMCs. Written as DNA, the CDR3 is TGCGCCAGCAGGGGGACTGGAGGGTTCAATGAGCAGTTCTTC. Amino acids: CASRGTGGFNEQFF.